This T cell receptor beta chain emerged from a study of cytomegalovirus exposure and HLA in healthy donors. Study-level background: Unique TCR beta sequences numbering 120 million or so came from around 180 million T cells in an earlier analysis. Study-wide points: The classifier was said to identify cytomegalovirus status with high specificity and sensitivity. Later analysis revealed greater clonal expansion in HLA-associated TCR beta chains than in equally common others. It emerged from a later analysis that several of the most significant clusters appeared to be linked to common viral pathogens.

As to this clone: The antigen is undetermined.

The V and J ends lost 7 bases and 2 bases respectively, with 9 bases between them. Germline V gives CDR1 SQVTM, CDR2 ANQGSEA. The CDR3 is 13 residues long. The PCR made use of 60 Vbeta and 13 Jbeta primers. TCRdb keeps only in-frame clones here, not all; method: immunoSEQ multiplex PCR. The repertoire holds around 140,000 clones, with more than 60% as singletons. The sample taken for sequencing was PBMCs. This receptor was obtained from a female donor in good health and CMV-seronegative. The rearrangement links TRBV29-1 to TRBJ2-6; TRBD2 might be the D (5 bases). The CDR3 bases are TGCAGCGCCGGACTCGCTGGGGCCAACGTCCTGACTTTC. Amino acids: CSAGLAGANVLTF.